This entry lists 11 T cell receptor beta chains sequenced from one sample in a study of CD8+ T cells in alopecia areata. Following RNA extraction, reverse transcription yielded cDNA that acted as the sequencing template. The assay was immunoSEQ multiplex PCR, and TCRdb's table has in-frame clones only and misses some. The sample lists 130,000 to 150,000 clones; 40% to 50% were seen once. Sequencing input: CD4+ T cells sorted from blood. These receptors were obtained from a human donor with alopecia areata.

This clone was seen only a few times. V is TRBV19 and J is TRBJ2-3, with D uncertain. V lost 3 bases and J 3 bases, leaving 7 bases between the germline ends. The germline V gene has CDR1 LNHDA and CDR2 SQIVND (reference sequence). There are 13 residues in the CDR3. CDR3 DNA sequence: TGTGCCAGTAGTATTTTGGCGACAGATACGCAGTATTTT. Translating it yields CASSILATDTQYF.

The chain employs TRBV30 and TRBJ1-1; tentative D call: TRBD1 (6 bases). The CDR3 covers 15 residues. Germline values: CDR1 GTSNPN, CDR2 SVGIG (reference sequence). V dropped 5 bases and J dropped 6 bases, with 22 bases sitting between them. The chain's CDR3 is CAWLTLQGLLSEAFF. In nucleotides, the CDR3 is TGTGCCTGGCTGACCCTACAGGGACTGTTATCTGAAGCTTTCTTT.

This clone was seen only a few times. The chain has TRBV7-9 and TRBJ2-1; D is unclear. V was pared by 6 bases and J by 7 bases, with 16 bases between. The CDR3 runs 14 residues. From germline, CDR1 is SEHNR and CDR2 FQNEAQ (reference sequence). The CDR3 region has the DNA TGTGCCAGCAGTCCTCCCCCCGAAGGGAATGAGCAGTTCTTC. Translating gives CASSPPPEGNEQFF.

V and J are TRBV29-1 and TRBJ2-1; no firm D call. The CDR3 sequence is 12 residues long. V was trimmed by 1 base and J by 3 bases, leaving 4 bases between them. Per germline, CDR1 SQVTM and CDR2 ANQGSEA. The CDR3 DNA sequence: TGCAGCGTTGAAGGGGTCTACAATGAGCAGTTCTTC. Its protein product is CSVEGVYNEQFF.

This chain uses TRBV25-1 with TRBJ2-3; D unclear. The V end was cut by 2 bases, the J end by 0 bases, with 6 bases between. This CDR3 is built from 14 residues. Germline lookup yields CDR1 MGHDK and CDR2 SYGVNS. Here the CDR3 DNA reads TGTGCCAGCAGTGAAATCCGGAGCACAGATACGCAGTATTTT. Translated, it gives CASSEIRSTDTQYF.

This chain uses TRBV27 with TRBJ2-7; TRBD2 matches 13 bases. After removal of 5 bases from V and 4 bases from J, the junction contained 20 bases not matched to a gene. The germline gives CDR1 MNHEY, CDR2 SMNVEV (reference sequence). This CDR3 has 20 residues. The CDR3 nucleotides read TGTGCCAGCAGTCTAAGAAGCGGGACTAGCGGGATCAAAACCCCATACGAGCAGTACTTC. It codes for CASSLRSGTSGIKTPYEQYF.

The rearrangement joins TRBV2 to TRBJ2-7, with 7 nucleotides matching TRBD2. V lost 2 bases and J lost 2; bases outside the gene matches: 9. CDR1 is SNHLY, CDR2 FYNNEI, per germline. The CDR3 is 16 amino acids. CDR3 coding DNA: TGTGCCAGCAGTGAATACAGTTGGCGGGAGCCCTACGAGCAGTACTTC. Encoded protein: CASSEYSWREPYEQYF.

The sample holds a few counts of this clone. Within the sample, other DNA sequences also encode this same CDR3. The chain employs TRBV30 and TRBJ2-7; tentatively, D is TRBD1 or TRBD2 (5 bases each). CDR1 GTSNPN and CDR2 SVGIG come from the germline V gene (reference sequence). V was pared by 1 base and J by 3 bases, with 7 bases between. The CDR3 length is 12 residues. CDR3 sequence (DNA): TGTGCCTGGAGTGGTGGGGGCTACGAGCAGTACTTC. The encoded protein is CAWSGGGYEQYF.

The rearrangement joins TRBV29-1 to TRBJ1-1, with D unclear. V lost 4 bases, J lost 7 bases, and 7 bases lay in between. The CDR3 runs 10 residues. Per germline, CDR1 SQVTM and CDR2 ANQGSEA. For the CDR3, the DNA is TGCAGCGTTGGAGACCTTGAAGCTTTCTTT. Protein product: CSVGDLEAFF.

Comment on this clone: One end of the junction fails to match germline, which may point to a read error. The chain carries TRBV28 and TRBJ1-2, with D possibly being TRBD1 (5 bases). Germline V gene data show CDR1 as MDHEN and CDR2 as SYDVKM. The CDR3 has 12 residues. CDR3 bases: TGTGCCAGCAGCTTATTAGGGGTAGGCTACACCTTC. Protein sequence: CASSLLGVGYTF.

Regarding this clone: Other DNA sequences of this sample code for an identical CDR3. The chain joins TRBV20-1 to TRBJ2-5; D gene ambiguous. The CDR3 contains 10 residues. Per germline, CDR1 DFQATT and CDR2 SNEGSKA (reference sequence). Trimming took 4 bases from V and 5 from J, leaving 5 bases between them. The CDR3 protein is CSATGETQYF. DNA for the CDR3: TGCAGTGCTACCGGGGAGACCCAGTACTTC.